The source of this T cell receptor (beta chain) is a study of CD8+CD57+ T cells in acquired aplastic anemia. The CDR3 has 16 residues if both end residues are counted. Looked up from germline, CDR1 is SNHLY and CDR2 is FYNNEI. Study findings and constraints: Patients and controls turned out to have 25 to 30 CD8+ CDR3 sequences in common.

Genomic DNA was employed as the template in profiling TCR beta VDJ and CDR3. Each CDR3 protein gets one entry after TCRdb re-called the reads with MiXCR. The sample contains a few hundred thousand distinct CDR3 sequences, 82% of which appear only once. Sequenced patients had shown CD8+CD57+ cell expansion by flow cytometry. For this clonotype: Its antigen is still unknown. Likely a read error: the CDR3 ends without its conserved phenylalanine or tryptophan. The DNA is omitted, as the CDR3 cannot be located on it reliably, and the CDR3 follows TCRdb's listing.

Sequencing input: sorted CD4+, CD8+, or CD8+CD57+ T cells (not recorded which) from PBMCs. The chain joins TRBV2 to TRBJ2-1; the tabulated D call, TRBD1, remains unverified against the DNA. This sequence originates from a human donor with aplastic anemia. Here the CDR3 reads CASRDGGSGASDDDFG.